The 29 T cell receptor beta chains in this list originate from one sample, sequenced in a study of identical twins. From the 5' RACE reads, TCRdb called clonotypes with MiXCR, one entry per CDR3 protein. This sample has under 300,000 distinct CDR3 sequences; over 13% occur once, and the top ten carry about 9%. The sample was memory (CD45RO+) T cells sorted from blood. The receptors were sampled from a woman younger than 30 in good health.

The rearrangement uses TRBV7-9 and TRBJ2-7, with 7 bases aligning to TRBD2. Losses at the gene ends were 5 bases for V and 4 bases for J; bases not matched to a gene: 2. The CDR3 totals 12 residues. Germline values: CDR1 SEHNR, CDR2 FQNEAQ (reference sequence). The CDR3 loop is CASSPGRYEQYF. The CDR3 nucleotides are TGTGCCAGCAGCCCCGGGAGGTACGAGCAGTACTTC.

The chain has TRBV5-1 and TRBJ2-3, with 9 bases matching TRBD2. The CDR3 sequence is 14 residues long. Trimming took 5 bases from V and 4 from J; bases not matched to a gene: 5. The germline gives CDR1 SGHRS, CDR2 YFSETQ. The CDR3 sequence is CASSRTSGSDTQYF. CDR3 nucleotides: TGCGCCAGCAGTCGAACTAGCGGGTCAGATACGCAGTATTTT.

The chain is built from TRBV3-1 and TRBJ2-1; either TRBD1 or TRBD2 may fit D (5 bases each). Looked up from germline, CDR1 is LGHDT and CDR2 is YNNKEL (reference sequence). CDR3 length: 17 residues. Trimming left V 5 bases short and J 3 bases short, with 20 bases between. As DNA, the CDR3 is TGTGCCAGCAGCACCATTCTGAGAGGGGATAGCTACAATGAGCAGTTCTTC. Protein: CASSTILRGDSYNEQFF.

A few counts support this clonotype. J is TRBJ1-1 and V is TRBV3-1; D is undetermined. Per the germline V gene, CDR1 is LGHDT and CDR2 is YNNKEL (reference sequence). The ends were cut back, 3 bases at V and 0 bases at J, with 5 bases in the middle. This CDR3 region has 13 residues. The CDR3 protein is CASSQPLNTEAFF. As DNA, the CDR3 is TGTGCCAGCAGCCAGCCTCTGAACACTGAAGCTTTCTTT.

The sample holds a few counts of this clonotype. The chain carries TRBV7-2 and TRBJ1-2; 10 nucleotides align to TRBD1. The CDR3 extends over 17 amino acids. Germline trimming cut 5 bases from V and 0 bases from J; bases unmatched to any gene: 9. CDR1 and CDR2 from the germline V gene are SGHTA and FQGNSA. CDR3 residues: CASSTRQGALSNYGYTF. For the CDR3, the DNA is TGTGCCAGCAGCACTAGACAGGGGGCGCTCTCTAACTATGGCTACACCTTC.

The CDR3 protein is CSVGRQQDTEAFF. The CDR3 bases are TGCAGCGTTGGGAGACAGCAGGACACTGAAGCTTTCTTT. This chain connects TRBV29-1 to TRBJ1-1; possibly TRBD1 for D (5 bases). V lost 4 bases, J lost 3 bases, and 12 bases lay in between. CDR1 and CDR2 (germline): SQVTM, ANQGSEA. This CDR3 region has 13 residues.

This chain's CDR3 is CSGSGLNEGYTF. The CDR3 nucleotides are TGCAGCGGATCGGGGTTAAACGAAGGCTACACCTTC. V and J are TRBV29-1 and TRBJ1-2; no reliable D call. There are 12 residues in the CDR3. The germline V gene has CDR1 SQVTM and CDR2 ANQGSEA. V was clipped by 7 bases and J by 8 bases, with 17 bases between them.

This clonotype has a handful of counts. The J gene is TRBJ1-2, the V gene TRBV25-1, with a tentative D call TRBD1 (5 bases). The CDR3 runs 15 residues. Per the germline V gene, CDR1 is MGHDK and CDR2 is SYGVNS. V lost 2 bases to trimming and J lost 4 bases, with 14 bases between them. The CDR3 nucleotides read TGTGCCAGCAGTGAAGAGGGGACGGTGTCCTATGGCTACACCTTC. Amino acid sequence: CASSEEGTVSYGYTF.

The chain combines TRBV7-2 with TRBJ2-5; 7 nucleotides agree with TRBD1. Per germline, CDR1 SGHTA and CDR2 FQGNSA. Trimming cost V 2 bases and J 4 bases; bases outside gene matches: 7. The CDR3 extends over 15 amino acids. The CDR3 sequence is CASSLMKRQGETQYF. CDR3 DNA: TGTGCCAGCAGCTTAATGAAGAGACAGGGAGAGACCCAGTACTTC.

This chain connects TRBV6-2 or TRBV6-3 to TRBJ1-2; 10 bases align to TRBD1. After removal of 6 bases from V and 7 bases from J, the junction contained 8 bases not matched to a gene. The germline CDR1 and CDR2 sequences are MNHEY and SVGEGT. The CDR3 sequence is 14 residues long. Here the CDR3 reads CASSVDRGLGGYTF. The CDR3 DNA follows: TGTGCCAGCAGCGTTGACAGGGGGCTTGGTGGCTACACCTTC.

V and J are TRBV12-3 or TRBV12-4 and TRBJ1-3, with D unresolved. The CDR3 has 14 residues. Trimming pared 1 base from V and 1 base from J, leaving 5 bases between. This CDR3 reads CASSLEGSGNTIYF. CDR3 coding DNA: TGTGCCAGCAGTTTAGAAGGGTCTGGAAACACCATATATTTT.

The gene calls are TRBV20-1 and TRBJ2-7; TRBD1 matches at 7 bases. The germline CDR1 and CDR2 sequences are DFQATT and SNEGSKA (reference sequence). After removal of 6 bases from V and 4 bases from J, the junction contained 6 bases not matched to a gene. This CDR3 has 12 amino acids. The DNA of the CDR3 is TGCAGTGCACCGGGACAGCGTTACGAGCAGTACTTC. Translating gives CSAPGQRYEQYF.

The V gene is TRBV7-9, the J gene TRBJ2-3; D possibly corresponds to TRBD2 (6 bases). The V end was cut by 4 bases, the J end by 0 bases, with 17 bases between. CDR1 is SEHNR and CDR2 is FQNEAQ in the germline V gene (reference sequence). There are 17 residues in the CDR3. CDR3 bases: TGTGCCAGCAGCTCTCCTGTGGGGCGGGGAAGCACAGATACGCAGTATTTT. It encodes CASSSPVGRGSTDTQYF. Looking up the rest from reference TRBV7-9 and TRBJ2-3 gives the full variable domain: DTGVSQNPRHKITKRGQNVTFRCDPISEHNRLYWYRQTLGQGPEFLTYFQNEAQLEKSRLLSDRFSAERPKGSFSTLEIQRTEQGDSAMYLCASSSPVGRGSTDTQYFGPGTRLTVL.

The V call is TRBV27, the J call TRBJ1-1; D unresolved. Germline values: CDR1 MNHEY, CDR2 SMNVEV (reference sequence). This CDR3 is 13 amino acids long. Trimming shortened V by 0 bases and J by 2 bases, and 4 bases separated the two germline ends. The CDR3 coding sequence is TGTGCCAGCAGTTTATCGCACAACACTGAAGCTTTCTTT. Its protein product is CASSLSHNTEAFF.

This clonotype has a count of ten or more. The gene calls are TRBV7-2 and TRBJ2-3; 9 bases line up with TRBD2. Germline loops: CDR1 SGHTA, CDR2 FQGNSA. The ends lost 1 base at V and 2 bases at J; junction bases unmatched: 7. CDR3 size: 17 residues. For the CDR3, the DNA is TGTGCCAGCAGCTTAGGTAGCGGGAGTACGAACACAGATACGCAGTATTTT. Translated, it gives CASSLGSGSTNTDTQYF.

The chain combines TRBV3-1 with TRBJ2-7, with D tentatively TRBD1 or TRBD2 (5 bases each). CDR3 length equals 15 residues. V gave up 1 base and J gave up 3 bases, with 13 bases separating them. In germline, CDR1 is LGHDT, CDR2 YNNKEL (reference sequence). The CDR3: CASSQGGTGFYEQYF. The CDR3 DNA follows: TGTGCCAGCAGCCAAGGTGGGACGGGTTTCTACGAGCAGTACTTC.

This clonotype was seen a handful of times. The chain uses TRBV7-8 and TRBJ2-1, with D perhaps matching TRBD2 (5 bases). Germline V gives CDR1 SGHVS, CDR2 FQNEAQ. This CDR3 has 13 amino acids. The ends were cut back, 0 bases at V and 15 bases at J, with 15 bases in the middle. Here the CDR3 reads CASSLARSRVGFF. CDR3 in DNA: TGTGCCAGCAGCTTAGCGCGGTCGAGGGTCGGGTTCTTC.

V and J are TRBV10-1 and TRBJ2-7; unclear D gene. Germline values: CDR1 WNHNN, CDR2 SYGVQD (reference sequence). V lost 4 bases to trimming and J lost 5 bases, with 6 bases between them. This CDR3 spans 11 amino acids. For the CDR3, the DNA is TGCGCCAGCAGTGCGATGAACGAGCAGTACTTC. Its protein product is CASSAMNEQYF.

The CDR3 DNA reads as TGTGCCAGCAGCTCCGTTCCGATGGGCATTCAGTACTTC. Translating it yields CASSSVPMGIQYF. The chain is built from TRBV11-2 and TRBJ2-4, with no clear D. Trimming shortened V by 4 bases and J by 9 bases, and 13 bases separated the two germline ends. Germline values: CDR1 SGHAT, CDR2 FQNNGV. The CDR3 runs 13 residues.

The gene calls are TRBV7-2 and TRBJ1-6; no firm D call. The CDR3 runs 14 residues. CDR1 is SGHTA and CDR2 is FQGNSA in the germline V gene. V gave up 2 bases and J gave up 5 bases, with 7 bases separating them. The CDR3 DNA reads TGTGCCAGCAGCTTAACACAGAATAATTCACCCCTCCACTTT. Protein sequence: CASSLTQNNSPLHF.

The chain uses TRBV19 and TRBJ2-7, with 12 bases aligning to TRBD1. The CDR3 loop spans 15 amino acids. In germline, CDR1 is LNHDA, CDR2 SQIVND (reference sequence). V shed 5 bases, J shed 7 bases, and the junction held 9 bases outside the gene matches. The CDR3 bases are TGTGCCAGTAGTGCTTGGGGACAGGGGGCCGGAGAGCAGTACTTC. Translating gives CASSAWGQGAGEQYF.

This chain links TRBV5-4 with TRBJ2-1, with D unclear. The germline V and J ends were trimmed by 2 bases and 7 bases, with 10 bases remaining between them. Per germline, CDR1 SGHNT and CDR2 YYREEE (reference sequence). The CDR3 totals 13 residues. The chain's CDR3 is CASSFSNSNEQFF. The CDR3 DNA follows: TGTGCCAGCAGCTTCAGCAACTCGAATGAGCAGTTCTTC.

This chain joins TRBV7-3 and TRBJ1-2, with 9 nucleotides matching TRBD1. This CDR3 contains 13 residues. V shed 5 bases and J 8 bases; nucleotides not matched to a gene: 6. In germline, CDR1 is SGHTA, CDR2 FQGTGA. Here the CDR3 reads CASSPRTGVGYTF. The CDR3 region has the DNA TGTGCCAGCAGCCCACGGACAGGGGTAGGCTACACCTTC.

The chain uses TRBV5-4 and TRBJ2-3, with 10 bases aligning to TRBD2. Germline V gives CDR1 SGHNT, CDR2 YYREEE (reference sequence). CDR3 length: 14 amino acids. V lost 5 bases and J lost 5; bases outside the gene matches: 5. The CDR3 here is CASRPAGGRDTQYF. The CDR3, as DNA: TGTGCCAGCAGGCCAGCGGGAGGGAGAGATACGCAGTATTTT. The entire variable domain, with the rest obtained from reference TRBV5-4 and TRBJ2-3, is as follows: ETGVTQSPTHLIKTRGQQVTLRCSSQSGHNTVSWYQQALGQGPQFIFQYYREEENGRGNFPPRFSGLQFPNYSSELNVNALELDDSALYLCASRPAGGRDTQYFGPGTRLTVL.

The table lists this clonotype with a few counts. The chain couples TRBV19 to TRBJ2-2; 7 bases map to TRBD1. The CDR3 loop spans 16 amino acids. Germline trimming cut 6 bases from V and 1 base from J; bases unmatched to any gene: 8. From germline, CDR1 is LNHDA and CDR2 SQIVND (reference sequence). The DNA for the CDR3 is TGTGCCAGTAGGGCGACCGGGACAGAGAACACCGGGGAGCTGTTTTTT. It codes for CASRATGTENTGELFF.

This clonotype was seen a few times. The chain carries TRBV5-1 and TRBJ1-2, with 7 nucleotides matching TRBD1. Trimming cost V 5 bases and J 10 bases; bases outside gene matches: 11. CDR3 length: 13 amino acids. Germline-derived CDR1 and CDR2 are SGHRS and YFSETQ. CDR3 nucleotide sequence: TGCGCCAGCAGTATGGGAAGGGACAGAGACTACACCTTC. Translated: CASSMGRDRDYTF.

This chain joins TRBV11-2 and TRBJ1-1; 10 positions match TRBD1. V lost 3 bases and J lost 5; bases outside the gene matches: 6. This CDR3 is built from 15 residues. Germline V lookup: CDR1 SGHAT, CDR2 FQNNGV. CDR3 sequence (DNA): TGTGCCAGCAGCTTGGACCGGGGACAGGGGACTGAAGCTTTCTTT. It codes for CASSLDRGQGTEAFF.

The chain uses TRBV9 and TRBJ2-3; D ambiguous. Trimming left V 4 bases short and J 4 bases short, with 10 bases between. The CDR3 has 13 residues. Germline-derived CDR1 and CDR2 are SGDLS and YYNGEE. CDR3 DNA sequence: TGTGCCAGCAGCCCCCATCTAGCAGATACGCAGTATTTT. Its protein product is CASSPHLADTQYF.

V usage is TRBV11-2 and J usage is TRBJ2-1; TRBD2 matches at 13 bases. The CDR3 has 18 residues. Losses at the gene ends were 2 bases for V and 8 bases for J; bases not matched to a gene: 12. Per the germline V gene, CDR1 is SGHAT and CDR2 is FQNNGV. As DNA, the CDR3 is TGTGCCAGCAGCTTATGGGGCTCCGGGACTAGCGGGATCGATGAGCAGTTCTTC. It yields the protein CASSLWGSGTSGIDEQFF.